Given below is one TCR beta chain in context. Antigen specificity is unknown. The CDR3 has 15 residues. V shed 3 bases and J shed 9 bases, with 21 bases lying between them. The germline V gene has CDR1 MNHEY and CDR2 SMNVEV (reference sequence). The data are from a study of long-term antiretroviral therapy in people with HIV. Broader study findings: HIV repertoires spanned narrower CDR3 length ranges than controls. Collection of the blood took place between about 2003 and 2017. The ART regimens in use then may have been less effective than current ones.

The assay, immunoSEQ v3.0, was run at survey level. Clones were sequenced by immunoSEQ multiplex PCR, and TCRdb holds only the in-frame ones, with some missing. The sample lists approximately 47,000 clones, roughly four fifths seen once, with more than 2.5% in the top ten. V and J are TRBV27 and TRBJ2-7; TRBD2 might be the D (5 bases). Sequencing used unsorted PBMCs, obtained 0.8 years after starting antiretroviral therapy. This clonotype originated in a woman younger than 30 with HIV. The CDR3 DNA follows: TGTGCCAGCAGTTTCCAGCCCGGGTCCTCACGGGGGCAGTACTTC. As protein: CASSFQPGSSRGQYF.